This is a list of T cell receptor beta chains from one sample in a study of cytomegalovirus exposure and HLA in healthy donors. Profiled with immunoSEQ multiplex PCR; TCRdb holds only in-frame clones, not every one. The table has under 150,000 clones, roughly 71% seen once. Sequencing input: PBMCs. The source of these receptors is a man aged 18 to 30 in good health and CMV-seropositive. The CDR3 runs from the conserved cysteine through the conserved F or W. The D gene is left open where the match is weak. The listing skips clone size in some rows; elsewhere it reads once, few, many or a size class.

v_call,j_call,d_call,clone_size,cdr3_aa,cdr3_nt
TRBV4-1,TRBJ2-3,.,few,CASSQAVRADTQYF,TGCGCCAGCAGCCAAGCTGTCAGGGCAGATACGCAGTATTTT
TRBV7-9,TRBJ1-2,TRBD1,.,CASSSRDRGYGYTF,TGTGCCAGCAGCTCCCGGGACAGGGGCTATGGCTACACCTTC
TRBV6-1,TRBJ1-5,TRBD1,.,CASVPGQADQPQHF,TGTGCCAGCGTACCGGGACAGGCCGATCAGCCCCAGCATTTT
TRBV5-4,TRBJ1-6,TRBD1,.,CASSWTGGGSPLHF,TGTGCCAGCAGCTGGACAGGGGGCGGCTCACCCCTCCACTTT
TRBV7-9,TRBJ1-4,.,.,CSSSLYTGNNEKLFF,TGTTCCAGCAGCTTATACACAGGGAATAATGAAAAACTGTTTTTT
TRBV6-5,TRBJ2-7,TRBD1,.,CASRQGYEQYF,TGTGCCAGCAGACAGGGGTACGAGCAGTACTTC
TRBV19,TRBJ2-3,.,few,CASSGGSSDTQYF,TGTGCCAGTAGTGGGGGGTCATCCGATACGCAGTATTTT
TRBV6-1,TRBJ1-1,.,.,CASSELGRGEAFF,TGTGCCAGCAGTGAATTAGGTAGGGGTGAAGCTTTCTTT
TRBV28,TRBJ1-1,.,once,CASSLEEPRGAFF,TGTGCCAGCAGTTTAGAGGAACCGCGCGGGGCTTTCTTT
TRBV27,TRBJ2-1,.,.,CASSFRGEQFF,TGTGCCAGCAGTTTCAGGGGTGAGCAGTTCTTC
TRBV11-3,TRBJ2-1,TRBD1,.,CASSPKTGDEQFF,TGTGCCAGCAGCCCAAAGACAGGGGATGAGCAGTTCTTC
TRBV19,TRBJ2-2,.,.,CASSAQGSGELFF,TGTGCCAGTAGTGCCCAGGGATCCGGGGAGCTGTTTTTT
TRBV5-1,TRBJ2-6,.,.,CASSFSGHLSSGANVLTF,TGCGCCAGCAGCTTCTCGGGACACTTGAGCTCTGGGGCCAACGTCCTGACTTTC
TRBV6-5,TRBJ2-5,TRBD1,.,CASSYLKGTGGETQYF,TGTGCCAGCAGTTACCTAAAAGGGACAGGGGGAGAGACCCAGTACTTC